The following is a TCR beta chain sequence with its context. Its antigen is not known. These data are taken from a study of identical twins. Overall study results and limits: The conclusions drew on cross-sectional statistical analysis instead of tracking the same donors. Out-of-frame alpha sequences shared between twins exhibited an excess of low generation probability. For cord blood, abundant beta clonotypes had fewer insertions, unlike memory repertoires, which showed none.

The authors used template switching to add a universal primer site and gave cDNA unique molecular identifiers. TCRdb used MiXCR to reprocess the 5' RACE reads, holding one entry per CDR3 protein. Among under 500,000 distinct CDR3 sequences listed, roughly an eighth were seen once. V lost 4 bases, J lost 5 bases, and 12 bases stayed unmatched. There are 17 residues in the CDR3. The germline V gene encodes CDR1 SGHDT and CDR2 YYEEEE. The same sample was also studied in work on yellow fever vaccine responses in identical twins.

Sequenced material: CD4+ T cells sorted from blood. This receptor was identified in a woman under 30 in good health. The chain has TRBV5-6 and TRBJ2-5; 12 bases match TRBD2. The CDR3 sequence is CASSPGTSGLNWETQYF. CDR3 DNA: TGTGCCAGCAGCCCCGGGACTAGCGGGTTAAATTGGGAGACCCAGTACTTC.